This is a list of T cell receptor beta chains from one sample in a study of T cell clonotyping in hematopoietic cell transplantation. Libraries were prepared by immunoSEQ multiplex PCR; TCRdb keeps only in-frame clonotypes and omits some of them. Of around 11,000 clones in the sample, about 54% were seen once. The sequencing used peripheral blood mononuclear cells, collected 100 days after allogeneic stem cell transplant. Receptor source: a female patient aged 45-65 years who had an allogeneic stem cell transplant from an unrelated donor, so the T cells may come from the graft donor. Some clones in this sample may be carry-over from other donors' samples. The CDR3 runs from the conserved cysteine through the conserved F or W. The order of the fields is D gene, clone size, V gene, J gene, CDR3 protein, CDR3 DNA. A D gene is named only where the DNA matches it firmly. A clone size is listed for some rows: how often the clone was seen (once, few, many), or a class if it is expanded.

d_gene: TRBD2; abundance: NA; v_gene: TRBV25-1; j_gene: TRBJ2-7; CDR3aa: CASSIAGGPVQYF; CDR3nt: TGTGCCAGCAGTATAGCGGGGGGGCCCGTGCAGTACTTC
d_gene: TRBD1; abundance: few; v_gene: TRBV30; j_gene: TRBJ1-6; CDR3aa: CAWSKGQDNSPLHF; CDR3nt: TGTGCCTGGAGTAAGGGACAGGATAATTCACCCCTCCACTTT
d_gene: NA; abundance: NA; v_gene: TRBV30; j_gene: TRBJ1-3; CDR3aa: CAWSVGLLNAGNTIYF; CDR3nt: TGTGCCTGGAGTGTAGGACTTCTTAACGCTGGAAACACCATATATTTT
d_gene: NA; abundance: NA; v_gene: TRBV30; j_gene: TRBJ1-1; CDR3aa: CAWILNTEAFF; CDR3nt: TGTGCCTGGATCCTGAACACTGAAGCTTTCTTT
d_gene: NA; abundance: NA; v_gene: TRBV7-2; j_gene: TRBJ1-2; CDR3aa: CASSLGGGNYGYTF; CDR3nt: TGTGCCAGCAGCTTAGGGGGTGGGAACTATGGCTACACCTTC
d_gene: NA; abundance: NA; v_gene: TRBV29-1; j_gene: TRBJ2-3; CDR3aa: CSAYASTDTQYF; CDR3nt: TGCAGCGCCTATGCTAGCACAGATACGCAGTATTTT
d_gene: TRBD2; abundance: NA; v_gene: TRBV6-5; j_gene: TRBJ2-1; CDR3aa: CASSYFERGDNEQFF; CDR3nt: TGTGCCAGCAGTTACTTCGAGCGGGGCGACAATGAGCAGTTCTTC
d_gene: NA; abundance: NA; v_gene: TRBV25-1; j_gene: TRBJ1-2; CDR3aa: CASRRGAGYGYTF; CDR3nt: TGTGCCAGCAGGCGGGGGGCAGGCTATGGCTACACCTTC
d_gene: NA; abundance: NA; v_gene: TRBV30; j_gene: TRBJ2-7; CDR3aa: CAWSIARVRGFAVEQYF; CDR3nt: TGTGCCTGGAGTATAGCGCGCGTTCGGGGATTTGCGGTGGAGCAGTACTTC
d_gene: TRBD2; abundance: NA; v_gene: TRBV6-5; j_gene: TRBJ2-3; CDR3aa: CASRPGTTIDTQYF; CDR3nt: TGTGCCAGCAGACCCGGGACTACCATTGATACGCAGTATTTT
d_gene: NA; abundance: few; v_gene: TRBV6-6; j_gene: TRBJ1-4; CDR3aa: CASSPRNNEKLFF; CDR3nt: TGTGCCAGCAGTCCACGGAATAATGAAAAACTGTTTTTT
d_gene: NA; abundance: NA; v_gene: TRBV30; j_gene: TRBJ1-4; CDR3aa: CAWSPASTNEKLFF; CDR3nt: TGTGCCTGGAGCCCGGCCTCAACTAATGAAAAACTGTTTTTT
d_gene: TRBD1; abundance: NA; v_gene: TRBV30; j_gene: TRBJ1-2; CDR3aa: CASRDRAYGYTF; CDR3nt: TGTGCCTCCCGGGACAGGGCCTATGGCTACACCTTC
d_gene: TRBD1; abundance: few; v_gene: TRBV6-6; j_gene: TRBJ1-2; CDR3aa: CASTRQGDVYGYTF; CDR3nt: TGTGCCAGCACCCGACAGGGGGATGTCTATGGCTACACCTTC
d_gene: NA; abundance: NA; v_gene: TRBV19; j_gene: TRBJ1-1; CDR3aa: CASSIYPTEAFF; CDR3nt: TGTGCCAGTAGTATATACCCCACTGAAGCTTTCTTT
d_gene: NA; abundance: few; v_gene: TRBV25-1; j_gene: TRBJ2-7; CDR3aa: CASSRDFYEQYF; CDR3nt: TGTGCCAGCAGCCGGGACTTCTACGAGCAGTACTTC
d_gene: NA; abundance: NA; v_gene: TRBV29-1; j_gene: TRBJ1-1; CDR3aa: CSVEFWGGTEAFF; CDR3nt: TGCAGCGTCGAATTCTGGGGAGGCACTGAAGCTTTCTTT
d_gene: TRBD1; abundance: few; v_gene: TRBV7-2; j_gene: TRBJ2-7; CDR3aa: CASSLGDSPYEQYF; CDR3nt: TGTGCCAGCAGCTTAGGGGACAGCCCCTACGAGCAGTACTTC
d_gene: TRBD1; abundance: few; v_gene: TRBV30; j_gene: TRBJ1-5; CDR3aa: CAWSSGQGDQPQHF; CDR3nt: TGTGCCTGGAGTAGCGGACAGGGAGATCAGCCCCAGCATTTT
d_gene: NA; abundance: NA; v_gene: TRBV11-2; j_gene: TRBJ2-7; CDR3aa: CASSSPRTFAYEQYF; CDR3nt: TGTGCCAGCAGCTCCCCGAGGACTTTTGCCTACGAGCAGTACTTC
d_gene: NA; abundance: few; v_gene: TRBV19; j_gene: TRBJ2-3; CDR3aa: CASMGVYTSTDTQYF; CDR3nt: TGTGCCAGTATGGGGGTCTATACTAGCACAGATACGCAGTATTTT
d_gene: NA; abundance: once; v_gene: TRBV30; j_gene: TRBJ1-2; CDR3aa: CAWSVGPAAYYGYTF; CDR3nt: TGTGCCTGGAGTGTCGGGCCAGCTGCTTACTATGGCTACACCTTC
d_gene: NA; abundance: NA; v_gene: TRBV5-6; j_gene: TRBJ2-2; CDR3aa: CASSFSGELFF; CDR3nt: TGTGCCAGCAGCTTTTCAGGGGAGCTGTTTTTT
d_gene: NA; abundance: NA; v_gene: TRBV27; j_gene: TRBJ1-4; CDR3aa: CASSLAAGANEKLFF; CDR3nt: TGTGCCAGCAGTTTAGCGGCAGGGGCAAATGAAAAACTGTTTTTT
d_gene: TRBD1; abundance: NA; v_gene: TRBV30; j_gene: TRBJ1-2; CDR3aa: CAWRGTGVRGGYTF; CDR3nt: TGTGCCTGGAGGGGGACAGGGGTTCGGGGAGGCTACACCTTC
d_gene: NA; abundance: NA; v_gene: TRBV30; j_gene: TRBJ2-1; CDR3aa: CAWSVFLGIDEQFF; CDR3nt: TGTGCCTGGAGTGTATTTCTCGGGATTGATGAGCAGTTCTTC
d_gene: TRBD1; abundance: few; v_gene: TRBV5-6; j_gene: TRBJ2-1; CDR3aa: CASSLGDRSYNEQFF; CDR3nt: TGTGCCAGCAGCTTGGGGGACAGGTCTTACAATGAGCAGTTCTTC
d_gene: TRBD1; abundance: once; v_gene: TRBV29-1; j_gene: TRBJ2-7; CDR3aa: CSVEVRDRHYEQYF; CDR3nt: TGCAGCGTTGAAGTACGGGACAGGCACTACGAGCAGTACTTC
d_gene: TRBD1; abundance: NA; v_gene: TRBV28; j_gene: TRBJ2-7; CDR3aa: CASNVAQGAYEQYF; CDR3nt: TGTGCCAGCAACGTTGCCCAGGGGGCCTACGAGCAGTACTTC
d_gene: NA; abundance: few; v_gene: TRBV30; j_gene: TRBJ1-2; CDR3aa: CAWNPKGDYGYTF; CDR3nt: TGTGCCTGGAACCCTAAGGGGGACTATGGCTACACCTTC
d_gene: NA; abundance: NA; v_gene: TRBV14; j_gene: TRBJ1-1; CDR3aa: CASSRFWGSEAFF; CDR3nt: TGTGCCAGCAGCCGGTTTTGGGGGTCCGAAGCTTTCTTT
d_gene: NA; abundance: NA; v_gene: TRBV7-9; j_gene: TRBJ1-1; CDR3aa: CASSFPVRF; CDR3nt: TGTGCCAGCAGCTTTCCAGTCAGATTT
d_gene: NA; abundance: large; v_gene: TRBV6-5; j_gene: TRBJ1-2; CDR3aa: CASSYAGAVYTF; CDR3nt: TGTGCCAGCAGTTACGCAGGGGCGGTCTACACCTTC
d_gene: NA; abundance: NA; v_gene: TRBV30; j_gene: TRBJ2-7; CDR3aa: CAGVVPPYEQYF; CDR3nt: TGTGCCGGCGTCGTGCCCCCCTACGAGCAGTACTTC
d_gene: TRBD1; abundance: NA; v_gene: TRBV14; j_gene: TRBJ2-5; CDR3aa: CASSQNRGQETQYF; CDR3nt: TGTGCCAGCAGCCAAAACAGGGGACAAGAGACCCAGTACTTC
d_gene: NA; abundance: few; v_gene: TRBV7-3; j_gene: TRBJ2-7; CDR3aa: CASSPGPPPREQYF; CDR3nt: TGTGCCAGCAGCCCCGGGCCCCCTCCCCGAGAGCAGTACTTC
d_gene: NA; abundance: few; v_gene: TRBV5-6; j_gene: TRBJ2-1; CDR3aa: CASSLGFPNEQFF; CDR3nt: TGTGCCAGCAGCTTGGGCTTCCCCAATGAGCAGTTCTTC
d_gene: TRBD2; abundance: NA; v_gene: TRBV30; j_gene: TRBJ2-1; CDR3aa: CAKEREGGNEQFF; CDR3nt: TGTGCCAAAGAGCGGGAGGGAGGAAATGAGCAGTTCTTC
d_gene: TRBD1; abundance: once; v_gene: TRBV14; j_gene: TRBJ1-3; CDR3aa: CASSRRTGEVHF; CDR3nt: TGTGCCAGCAGCAGACGGACAGGGGAGGTGCATTTT
d_gene: TRBD1; abundance: NA; v_gene: TRBV9; j_gene: TRBJ2-3; CDR3aa: CASSGPGQSSTDTQYF; CDR3nt: TGTGCCAGCAGCGGACCGGGACAGTCTAGCACAGATACGCAGTATTTT